In its sample, the clone carrying this TCR beta chain was seen many times. Its antigen remains unknown. This sample was taken from a study of neurological immune-mediated disorders. The cDNA was produced through 5'RACE with 10-nucleotide random UMIs. TCRdb re-called the 5' RACE reads through MiXCR, storing one row per CDR3 protein. This sample carries roughly 70,000 distinct CDR3 sequences, less than 4% of them seen once, and the ten largest clones take under 1.5%. Study-wide findings and caveats: Phylogenetic grouping placed 18 of 34 multiple sclerosis patients' repertoires in one related-CDR3 cluster, a possible signature.

This sequence originates from a man between 25 and 39 years old with multiple sclerosis. Sequencing used PBMCs.

CDR3 sequence (DNA): TGTGCCAGCACAGCAGGGCAGGGGGGTGAGCAGTTCTTC. Its protein is CASTAGQGGEQFF. J is TRBJ2-1 and V is TRBV28, with a possible D match to TRBD1 (7 bases). Between the trimmed V and J ends, which lost 7 bases and 9 bases, there was a span of 16 bases. This CDR3 has 13 residues. Per the germline V gene, CDR1 is MDHEN and CDR2 is SYDVKM.